This T cell receptor beta chain was captured in a study of T cell responses to AZD1222 COVID-19 vaccine. The V and J ends lost 10 bases and 1 base respectively, with 26 bases between them. Germline V gene sequence: CDR1 MNHEY, CDR2 SMNVEV (reference sequence). CDR3 size: 18 residues. Here immunoSEQ multiplex PCR was the method, and the copy in TCRdb shows in-frame clones only, minus some. The table has 100,000 to 140,000 clones, around 92% seen once. Source: peripheral blood, taken on day 0 of AZD1222 vaccination. The source of this sequence is an adult in good health. V is TRBV27 and J is TRBJ1-5; D is perhaps TRBD1 (6 bases). The CDR3, as DNA: TGTGCCACCCTATCACGGCCTAACAGGGTTGGGAGCAATCAGCCCCAGCATTTT. It codes for CATLSRPNRVGSNQPQHF.